This T cell receptor beta chain derives from a study of CD8+ T cells in alopecia areata. Extraction of RNA preceded its reverse transcription into cDNA, which served as the sequencing template. Only in-frame clones appear in the TCRdb table, and some are missing; sequencing was by immunoSEQ multiplex PCR. Found here are hundreds of thousands of clones, about 68% of them singletons; the top ten hold 0.95% to 1.5%. The sequenced sample was CD4+ T cells sorted from blood, obtained at week 0. This TCR was sampled from a human donor with alopecia areata.

CDR3 DNA: TGTGCCAGCGGGGGACTGAGAAACACCGGGGAGCTGTTTTTT. Its protein product is CASGGLRNTGELFF. The genes are TRBV2 and TRBJ2-2, with D possibly TRBD2 on 6 matching bases. The V end lost 8 bases, the J end lost 2 bases, and 12 bases lay between the germline ends. The CDR3 extends over 14 amino acids. CDR1 is SNHLY and CDR2 is FYNNEI in the germline V gene.